This TCR beta chain is drawn from a study of regulatory T cells in long-lasting Graves disease. This clonotype was counted between two and nine times. For TCR beta, libraries came from iRepertoire HTBI primers and Arm-PCR of CDR3 regions. TCRdb passed the multiplex PCR reads through MiXCR, listing each CDR3 protein once. The sample shows roughly 500,000 distinct CDR3 sequences, about 14% of them seen only once. The time point: newly diagnosed GD, antithyroid drugs for less than 3 months. Extracted PBMC RNA gave rise to the TCR library. Per the germline V gene, CDR1 is WSHSY and CDR2 is SAAADI. V was shortened by 2 bases and J by 6 bases, with 11 bases between the two germline ends. The CDR3 spans 14 residues. This sample was shared with a second study, whose subject was T cells in Graves' hyperthyroidism and ophthalmopathy.

V gene TRBV10-2 combines with J gene TRBJ2-4, with D unclear. This clonotype was obtained from a man younger than 45 with Graves disease. The sample was peripheral blood mononuclear cells (PBMCs), taken at new diagnosis, from a patient treated with antithyroid drugs. CDR3 sequence (DNA): TGCGCCAGCAGTGAGAGGCCGTCGGGAAACATTCAGTACTTC. Its translation is CASSERPSGNIQYF.